The 23 T cell receptor beta chains listed next were all sequenced from one sample in a study of T cell repertoires in cytomegalovirus infection (dated by TCRdb to about 2019). Reads for this sample came from an Illumina HiSeq 1500. The public reads were run again by TCRdb, first through fastp at Q25 and then through MiXCR, and only productive beta chains were kept. Identical CDR3 protein sequences are pooled into one entry, listed with their most common genes and DNA. This sample gives around 240,000 distinct CDR3 sequences in total; approximately 24% of them show up just once. The top ten clones comprise about 18% of the sample. The sequencing input was CD8+ T cells from PBMCs. The receptors were gathered from a human donor in good health (CMV status not recorded). Some clones in this sample may be carry-over from other donors' samples.

This rearrangement joins TRBV25-1 to TRBJ2-3, with a possible D match to TRBD1 (5 bases). The CDR3 is 16 amino acids. Germline V gives CDR1 MGHDK, CDR2 SYGVNS. The V gene lost 2 bases and the J gene lost 5 bases, with 17 bases spanning the gap. The CDR3 spells CASSESFEARVDTQYF. The CDR3 DNA sequence: TGTGCCAGCAGTGAAAGTTTCGAGGCCAGGGTAGATACGCAGTATTTT.

This clonotype was seen just once. The rearrangement links TRBV20-1 to TRBJ1-1; TRBD1 might be the D (5 bases). CDR3 size: 13 residues. Germline V gives CDR1 DFQATT, CDR2 SNEGSKA (reference sequence). With 4 bases removed from V and 4 bases from J, the gap between germline ends came to 13 bases. The DNA for the CDR3 is TGCAGTGCTAAGTGGGGCGATGGCACTGAAGCTTTCTTT. Its translation is CSAKWGDGTEAFF.

There are a few counts of this clonotype. J is TRBJ2-7 and V is TRBV19; D not resolved. Germline loops: CDR1 LNHDA, CDR2 SQIVND (reference sequence). The CDR3 runs to 15 residues. Between the trimmed V and J ends, which lost 0 bases and 5 bases, there was a span of 14 bases. CDR3 residues: CASSIDPASNDEQYF. Written as DNA, the CDR3 is TGTGCCAGTAGTATAGACCCCGCATCCAATGACGAGCAGTACTTC.

This clonotype was seen a few times. V usage is TRBV12-3 or TRBV12-4 and J usage is TRBJ2-1; weak D call: TRBD1 (5 bases). The CDR3 sequence is 13 residues long. Trimming took 4 bases from V and 3 from J, leaving 7 bases between them. The CDR3 DNA sequence: TGTGCCAGCAGTTCGACAGTCTACAATGAGCAGTTCTTC. This codes for CASSSTVYNEQFF.

The chain recombines TRBV28 with TRBJ1-1; TRBD1 matches 7 bases. In germline, CDR1 is MDHEN, CDR2 SYDVKM. The CDR3 is 15 amino acids. Trimming removed 5 bases from V and 0 bases from J; junction bases left unmatched: 6. In nucleotides, the CDR3 is TGTGCCAGCAGTCCGCTCAGGGGGGTGAACACTGAAGCTTTCTTT. Translated, it gives CASSPLRGVNTEAFF. Combining the CDR3 with reference TRBV28 and TRBJ1-1 gives the whole variable domain DVKVTQSSRYLVKRTGEKVFLECVQDMDHENMFWYRQDPGLGLRLIYFSYDVKMKEKGDIPEGYSVSREKKERFSLILESASTNQTSMYLCASSPLRGVNTEAFFGQGTRLTVV.

The rearrangement joins TRBV5-1 to TRBJ2-3; tentatively, D is TRBD2 (5 bases). The germline CDR1 and CDR2 sequences are SGHRS and YFSETQ. V was pared by 4 bases and J by 4 bases, with 16 bases between. This CDR3 is 15 amino acids long. The CDR3 DNA reads TGCGCCAGCAGCCCCATTATCAATAGCGCAGATACGCAGTATTTT. Translated: CASSPIINSADTQYF.

As to this clonotype: A much larger clone lies one base from this, so it may be a read error. The chain uses TRBV28 and TRBJ1-3; D unresolved. Trimming cost V 10 bases and J 2 bases, with 15 bases left between them. The V gene's germline CDR1 is MDHEN and CDR2 SYDVKM. The CDR3 loop spans 14 amino acids. This CDR3 reads CANMIGGAGNTIYF. CDR3 bases: TGTGCCAACATGATCGGCGGGGCTGGAAACACCATATATTTT.

This clonotype turned up a few times. This chain connects TRBV28 to TRBJ2-1; 11 nucleotides line up with TRBD2. CDR1 and CDR2 from the germline V gene are MDHEN and SYDVKM. J gave up 0 bases and V 7 bases, and 5 bases lay outside the gene matches. This CDR3 comprises 16 residues. In DNA, the CDR3 is TGTGCCAGCACCATCCTAGCGGGGGGCTCCTACAATGAGCAGTTCTTC. Translated: CASTILAGGSYNEQFF.

This clonotype was counted a single time. The chain couples TRBV4-3 to TRBJ2-5; no reliable D call. Trimming took 4 bases from V and 5 from J, leaving 17 bases between them. The V gene's germline CDR1 is LGHNA and CDR2 YSLEER. The CDR3 totals 15 residues. DNA for the CDR3: TGCGCCAGCAGCCCTAGAGCCCCTCGGAAGGAGACCCAGTACTTC. Translated, it gives CASSPRAPRKETQYF.

This clonotype was seen repeatedly, ten times or more. This sequence joins TRBV11-1 and TRBJ2-1, with unresolved D. V lost 1 base and J lost 7, with 8 bases in between. This CDR3 has 13 amino acids. The germline V gene has CDR1 SGHAT and CDR2 FQDESV (reference sequence). Here the CDR3 DNA reads TGTGCCAGCAGCTTAGGCCAGTTGAATGAGCAGTTCTTC. This sequence encodes CASSLGQLNEQFF.

This clonotype was observed a few times. The rearrangement uses TRBV2 and TRBJ2-5, with 12 bases fitting TRBD2. CDR1 and CDR2 from the germline V gene are SNHLY and FYNNEI. This CDR3 spans 15 amino acids. The trim removed 5 bases at V and 0 bases at J, leaving 1 base unmatched. The CDR3 is CASSWTSGNQETQYF. The DNA for the CDR3 is TGTGCCAGCAGTTGGACTAGCGGGAACCAAGAGACCCAGTACTTC.

This clonotype was detected many times. This rearrangement joins TRBV7-8 to TRBJ2-7, with 7 bases lining up with TRBD1. The CDR3 extends over 13 amino acids. With 6 bases clipped from V and 1 base from J, the junction kept 3 bases outside the gene matches. The germline gives CDR1 SGHVS, CDR2 FQNEAQ. The CDR3 DNA is TGTGCCAGCAGACAGGGACAGTCCTACGAGCAGTACTTC. Its translation: CASRQGQSYEQYF.

At least ten counts were recorded for this clonotype. This chain connects TRBV7-6 to TRBJ1-4, with no clear D. The germline gives CDR1 SGHVS, CDR2 FNYEAQ. With 6 bases removed from V and 5 bases from J, the gap between germline ends came to 7 bases. The CDR3 extends over 12 amino acids. The CDR3 nucleotides read TGTGCCAGCAGGTCCCTAAATGAAAAACTGTTTTTT. Its protein product is CASRSLNEKLFF.

The chain links TRBV29-1 to TRBJ2-7; 10 bases match TRBD1. This CDR3 has 15 amino acids. CDR1 and CDR2 (germline): SQVTM, ANQGSEA. With V trimmed by 4 bases and J by 7 bases, 13 bases remained unmatched. As DNA, the CDR3 is TGCAGCGTTGCCACTTACCGGGACAGGGGTTGGGAGCAGTACTTC. Its protein is CSVATYRDRGWEQYF.

V usage is TRBV12-3 or TRBV12-4 and J usage is TRBJ2-2, with D tentatively TRBD1 or TRBD2 (5 bases each). The CDR3 is 17 amino acids. Trimming left V 6 bases short and J 0 bases short, with 17 bases between. CDR3 protein: CASRETRGTANTGELFF. CDR3 bases: TGTGCCAGCAGGGAAACTCGAGGGACGGCGAACACCGGGGAGCTGTTTTTT.

The V call is TRBV19, the J call TRBJ2-1, with 8 bases identical to TRBD2. Germline assignment: CDR1 LNHDA and CDR2 SQIVND (reference sequence). This CDR3 is 16 amino acids long. V lost 5 bases to trimming and J lost 0 bases; unmatched junction nucleotides: 6. The CDR3, as DNA: TGTGCCAGTAGTCCCGGGACTAGTCTCTCCTACAATGAGCAGTTCTTC. Translation gives CASSPGTSLSYNEQFF. Using reference TRBV19 and TRBJ2-1 for the parts outside the CDR3, the full variable domain is DGGITQSPKYLFRKEGQNVTLSCEQNLNHDAMYWYRQDPGQGLRLIYYSQIVNDFQKGDIAEGYSVSREKKESFPLTVTSAQKNPTAFYLCASSPGTSLSYNEQFFGPGTRLTVL.

The chain combines TRBV7-6 with TRBJ2-1; D not resolved. This CDR3 is 17 amino acids long. V was clipped by 5 bases and J by 0 bases, with 17 bases between them. The germline gives CDR1 SGHVS, CDR2 FNYEAQ. CDR3 loop: CASSTRYSEASYNEQFF. The CDR3 region has the DNA TGTGCCAGCAGCACTCGATATTCTGAGGCCTCCTACAATGAGCAGTTCTTC.

The J gene is TRBJ1-2, the V gene TRBV2, with TRBD1 matching 9 bases. The CDR3 loop spans 12 amino acids. Per germline, CDR1 SNHLY and CDR2 FYNNEI. The CDR3 coding sequence is TGTGCTATGCCGGGACAGGGAGGCGGCTACACCTTC. Translating it yields CAMPGQGGGYTF.

The V gene is TRBV28, the J gene TRBJ2-3; 11 bases are shared with TRBD2. V shed 4 bases, J shed 3 bases, and the junction held 6 bases outside the gene matches. This CDR3 region has 16 residues. The germline CDR1 and CDR2 sequences are MDHEN and SYDVKM. The CDR3 reads CASSSPTSGETDTQYF. For the CDR3, the DNA is TGTGCCAGCAGTTCGCCGACTAGCGGGGAAACAGATACGCAGTATTTT.

This clonotype was counted ten times or more. This rearrangement joins TRBV7-6 to TRBJ1-1; D is perhaps TRBD1 (5 bases). Germline V gene lookup returns CDR1 SGHVS and CDR2 FNYEAQ. V lost 0 bases to trimming and J lost 5 bases, with 13 bases between them. The CDR3 runs 15 residues. The CDR3 loop reads CASSLARVGETEAFF. DNA for the CDR3: TGTGCCAGCAGCTTAGCGAGGGTAGGGGAGACTGAAGCTTTCTTT.

This clonotype was observed many times. This chain links TRBV7-9 with TRBJ1-2; D is possibly TRBD1 (6 bases). The CDR3 loop spans 16 amino acids. Germline V gives CDR1 SEHNR, CDR2 FQNEAQ (reference sequence). The ends were cut back, 2 bases at V and 3 bases at J, with 16 bases in the middle. The CDR3 DNA reads as TGTGCCAGCAGCTTAAAGTCCGGGGGGCGCGACTATGGCTACACCTTC. Amino acids: CASSLKSGGRDYGYTF.

This clonotype was detected many times. The chain recombines TRBV2 with TRBJ2-7; D unclear. There are 14 residues in the CDR3. V was shortened by 9 bases and J by 5 bases, with 20 bases between the two germline ends. Per the germline V gene, CDR1 is SNHLY and CDR2 is FYNNEI. The CDR3, as DNA: TGTGCCAGTGCAGAGGATGCCGTCGGGCACGAGCAGTACTTC. It encodes CASAEDAVGHEQYF.

This clonotype was counted many times. The rearrangement links TRBV12-3 or TRBV12-4 to TRBJ1-2; D gene uncertain. Trimming took 1 base from V and 8 from J, leaving 8 bases between them. This CDR3 spans 12 amino acids. In DNA, the CDR3 is TGTGCCAGCAGTTTAGAGGGATGGGGCTACACCTTC. It codes for CASSLEGWGYTF.